A selection of T cell receptor beta chains follows, all from one sample in a study of blood T cell repertoires in COVID-19. Libraries were prepared by immunoSEQ multiplex PCR; TCRdb keeps only in-frame clonotypes and omits some of them. The sample yields fewer than 700,000 clones, roughly nine tenths seen once. The sequencing sample was made of peripheral blood. These receptors were taken from a woman aged 50 to 60 with COVID-19, enrolled during active disease. The CDR3 runs from the conserved cysteine through the conserved F or W. Fields, in order: D gene, V gene, CDR3 length, clone size, J gene, CDR3 protein, CDR3 DNA. The D gene is left open where the match is weak. The listing skips clone size in some rows; elsewhere it reads once, few, many or a size class.

TRBD2	TRBV2	17	.	TRBJ2-3	CASSRPGGGPSSDTQYF	TGTGCCAGCAGTAGACCCGGGGGGGGTCCCAGTAGTGATACGCAGTATTTT
.	TRBV5-8	13	.	TRBJ1-1	CASSFTMNTEAFF	TGTGCCAGCAGCTTTACAATGAACACTGAAGCTTTCTTT
.	TRBV29-1	13	few	TRBJ1-2	CSVYRVGAYGYTF	TGCAGCGTGTACAGGGTAGGGGCCTATGGCTACACCTTC
.	TRBV30	15	.	TRBJ1-3	CAWYDLTNSGNTIYF	TGTGCCTGGTACGATCTGACAAACTCTGGAAACACCATATATTTT
.	TRBV19	12	few	TRBJ1-5	CASSYSNQPQHF	TGTGCCAGTAGTTATAGCAATCAGCCCCAGCATTTT
TRBD1	TRBV24-1	15	.	TRBJ1-2	CATAAGGPVDYGYTF	TGTGCCACAGCGGCAGGGGGGCCGGTGGACTATGGCTACACCTTC
.	TRBV7-9	12	.	TRBJ2-7	CASSLARYEQYF	TGTGCCAGCAGCTTAGCGCGTTACGAGCAGTACTTC
.	TRBV3-1/TRBV3-2	17	.	TRBJ2-2	CASSHGTRGLGTGELFF	TGTGCCAGCAGCCACGGCACGAGGGGGTTGGGCACCGGGGAGCTGTTTTTT
TRBD1	TRBV18	14	.	TRBJ2-3	CASSPSGQTDTQYF	TGTGCCAGCTCACCCTCGGGACAGACAGATACGCAGTATTTT
TRBD1	TRBV6-1	16	.	TRBJ1-2	CASSEPGQGAESGYTF	TGTGCCAGCAGTGAACCGGGACAGGGGGCTGAAAGTGGCTACACCTTC
TRBD2	TRBV6-5	12	.	TRBJ2-5	CASRRGGETQYF	TGTGCCAGCAGGCGGGGGGGGGAGACCCAGTACTTC
TRBD1	TRBV28	15	.	TRBJ1-4	CASSLAGQGEEKLFF	TGTGCCAGCAGTTTAGCGGGACAGGGAGAAGAAAAACTGTTTTTT
.	TRBV10-1	16	.	TRBJ1-1	CASSESFGTLNTEAFF	TGCGCCAGCAGTGAGTCCTTTGGGACACTGAACACTGAAGCTTTCTTT
TRBD2	TRBV24-1	19	.	TRBJ2-3	CATSDPGLAGTTSTDTQYF	TGTGCCACCAGTGACCCGGGACTAGCGGGGACAACTAGCACAGATACGCAGTATTTT
.	TRBV12-3/TRBV12-4	13	.	TRBJ1-1	CASSAYRASEAFF	TGTGCCAGCAGTGCCTACAGGGCTTCAGAAGCTTTCTTT
.	TRBV5-1	14	.	TRBJ2-5	CASSLAQDPETQYF	TGCGCCAGCAGCTTGGCCCAGGATCCAGAGACCCAGTACTTC
TRBD1	TRBV19	14	.	TRBJ1-1	CASSVSTGTGEAFF	TGTGCCAGTAGTGTCTCAACGGGGACAGGGGAAGCTTTCTTT
.	TRBV24-1	16	.	TRBJ1-1	CATSDLWAGEPTEAFF	TGTGCCACCAGTGATTTGTGGGCAGGGGAGCCCACTGAAGCTTTCTTT
.	TRBV28	11	.	TRBJ1-2	CASSGSRGYTF	TGTGCCAGCAGTGGGAGCAGGGGCTACACCTTC
TRBD1	TRBV5-1	14	.	TRBJ1-1	CASSLEVGTVEAFF	TGCGCCAGCAGCTTGGAGGTCGGGACAGTTGAAGCTTTCTTT
.	TRBV6-5	14	.	TRBJ1-1	CASSPPSENTEAFF	TGTGCCAGCAGTCCACCCTCAGAGAACACTGAAGCTTTCTTT
.	TRBV18	15	.	TRBJ1-5	CASSPGVQGDQPQHF	TGTGCCAGCTCACCCGGAGTACAGGGAGATCAGCCCCAGCATTTT
.	TRBV9	15	.	TRBJ1-1	CASSVNPGDVTEAFF	TGTGCCAGCAGCGTTAACCCCGGGGATGTCACTGAAGCTTTCTTT
.	TRBV24-1	16	.	TRBJ2-2	CATSDPAKRQGGELFF	TGTGCCACCAGTGATCCCGCGAAGCGTCAGGGCGGGGAGCTGTTTTTT
.	TRBV27	12	.	TRBJ1-2	CASWEGFYGYTF	TGTGCCAGCTGGGAGGGCTTCTATGGCTACACCTTC
TRBD1	TRBV10-3	15	.	TRBJ1-5	CATQGATGGHQPQHF	TGTGCCACGCAGGGAGCGACAGGGGGCCATCAGCCCCAGCATTTT
TRBD1	TRBV5-1	18	.	TRBJ1-4	CASSRTRQGSITNEKLFF	TGCGCCAGCAGCCGGACTAGACAGGGGAGTATAACTAATGAAAAACTGTTTTTT
TRBD1	TRBV6-6	14	.	TRBJ2-3	CASTIGQVGDTQYF	TGTGCCAGCACTATAGGACAGGTTGGAGATACGCAGTATTTT
TRBD1	TRBV7-8	16	.	TRBJ1-5	CASSRTQRDRGQPQHF	TGTGCCAGCAGCCGCACCCAGAGGGACAGGGGTCAGCCCCAGCATTTT
TRBD2	TRBV2	15	.	TRBJ2-1	CASRRGGASYNEQFF	TGTGCCAGTCGCCGCGGGGGGGCCTCCTACAATGAGCAGTTCTTC
.	TRBV2	15	.	TRBJ2-7	CASSVFWDINYEQYF	TGTGCCAGCAGTGTCTTCTGGGACATAAACTACGAGCAGTACTTC
.	TRBV5-1	14	.	TRBJ1-5	CASSLEGGNQPQHF	TGCGCCAGCAGCTTGGAGGGGGGCAATCAGCCCCAGCATTTT
.	TRBV6-5	14	.	TRBJ2-3	CASSLQGGADTQYF	TGTGCCAGCAGTCTCCAGGGGGGAGCAGATACGCAGTATTTT
TRBD2	TRBV6-5	14	.	TRBJ2-7	CASNSGGLLYEQYF	TGTGCCAGCAATAGCGGGGGACTCCTCTACGAGCAGTACTTC
.	TRBV5-1	14	.	TRBJ2-2	CASSGALDTGELFF	TGCGCCAGCAGCGGCGCCCTAGACACCGGGGAGCTGTTTTTT
.	TRBV18	17	once	TRBJ2-7	CASSPNSGSSVSYEQYF	TGTGCCAGCTCACCAAATTCTGGGAGCTCTGTATCCTACGAGCAGTACTTC
TRBD2	TRBV7-2	15	.	TRBJ2-7	CASSTNLGGAYEQYF	TGTGCCAGCAGCACCAATCTCGGGGGGGCATACGAGCAGTACTTC
.	TRBV12-3/TRBV12-4	13	.	TRBJ1-2	CASSLALGRGYTF	TGTGCCAGCAGTTTAGCGCTAGGCCGCGGCTACACCTTC
.	TRBV4-2	14	.	TRBJ2-1	CASSQESPFNEQFF	TGTGCCAGCAGCCAAGAGAGCCCCTTTAATGAGCAGTTCTTC
.	TRBV27	14	.	TRBJ2-7	CASRPVLSSYEQYF	TGTGCCAGCAGACCCGTCCTGAGCTCCTACGAGCAGTACTTC
TRBD1	TRBV6-2/TRBV6-3	18	.	TRBJ1-5	CASSLPGRITGGYQPQHF	TGTGCCAGCAGTCTCCCTGGGCGAATAACAGGGGGCTATCAGCCCCAGCATTTT
.	TRBV9	12	.	TRBJ1-2	CASSYGSYGYTF	TGTGCCAGCAGCTACGGTTCCTATGGCTACACCTTC
TRBD1	TRBV5-1	13	.	TRBJ1-1	CASSLGGTTEAFF	TGCGCCAGCAGCTTAGGGGGCACGACTGAAGCTTTCTTT
TRBD2	TRBV4-1	18	.	TRBJ2-3	CASSRKFTSGGWPDTQYF	TGCGCCAGCAGTCGAAAATTCACTAGCGGGGGGTGGCCAGATACGCAGTATTTT
.	TRBV11-3	14	once	TRBJ2-2	CASRMGLNTGELFF	TGTGCCAGCAGAATGGGCCTAAACACCGGGGAGCTGTTTTTT
TRBD1	TRBV27	15	.	TRBJ2-3	CATEATPDRAGTQYF	TGTGCCACCGAAGCGACCCCGGACAGGGCGGGTACGCAGTATTTT
.	TRBV5-1	14	few	TRBJ1-6	CASSLVSDNSPLHF	TGCGCCAGCAGCTTGGTGTCGGATAATTCACCCCTCCACTTT
TRBD1	TRBV2	15	few	TRBJ2-7	CASSEARTGGAEQYF	TGTGCCAGCAGTGAAGCGCGGACAGGGGGTGCCGAGCAGTACTTC
.	TRBV18	14	.	TRBJ1-1	CASSLRVSNTEAFF	TGTGCCAGCTCACTCCGGGTTTCTAACACTGAAGCTTTCTTT
.	TRBV18	12	.	TRBJ2-2	CASSTPPGELFF	TGTGCCAGCTCAACTCCCCCCGGGGAGCTGTTTTTT
.	TRBV28	15	.	TRBJ1-1	CASSLQVSMNTEAFF	TGTGCCAGCAGTTTACAGGTATCGATGAACACTGAAGCTTTCTTT
TRBD1	TRBV15	15	.	TRBJ2-2	CATSSPGQGVGELFF	TGTGCCACCAGTTCACCGGGACAGGGCGTCGGGGAGCTGTTTTTT
TRBD1	TRBV28	16	.	TRBJ1-5	CASSSHRGVVNQPQHF	TGTGCCAGCAGTTCCCACAGGGGGGTCGTCAATCAGCCCCAGCATTTT
.	TRBV18	16	.	TRBJ1-1	CASSPQEGGADTEAFF	TGTGCCAGCTCACCTCAGGAGGGTGGGGCAGACACTGAAGCTTTCTTT